These 26 T cell receptor beta chains were sequenced from one sample in a study of neurological immune-mediated disorders (dated by TCRdb to about 2019). The method behind the library was 5' RACE. Instrument used: Illumina HiSeq 2500. The raw public reads went through TCRdb reprocessing: fastp at Q25, MiXCR clone calling, in-frame beta chains kept. Rows are combined by CDR3 protein, so each entry shows the most common genes and DNA. The sample table lists 40,000 to 55,000 distinct CDR3 sequences, more than 5% of them with a count of one. Of the sample, less than 1.5% falls within the top ten clones. The sequenced material came from CD4+ T cells from blood. The source of these receptors is a woman under 30 with multiple sclerosis.

This clonotype was counted ten times or more. The V gene is TRBV11-3, the J gene TRBJ1-1, with 8 bases aligning to TRBD1. With V trimmed by 6 bases and J by 5 bases, 8 bases remained unmatched. The CDR3 runs 14 residues. Germline CDR1 and CDR2: SGHNT and YENEEA. In DNA, the CDR3 is TGTGCCAGCAGACCGGACAGGGCTGGGACTGAAGCTTTCTTT. This gives the protein CASRPDRAGTEAFF.

This clonotype was seen ten or more times. The chain employs TRBV5-5 and TRBJ2-7; D perhaps matches TRBD1 (6 bases). V lost 5 bases and J lost 5, with 17 bases in between. Germline-derived CDR1 and CDR2 are SGHKS and YYEKEE (reference sequence). The CDR3 covers 14 residues. This CDR3 is CASSLGARRDEQYV. The DNA of the CDR3 is TGTGCCAGCAGTCTGGGGGCGAGGCGAGACGAGCAGTACGTC.

This clonotype was detected many times. The chain couples TRBV29-1 to TRBJ1-5; 8 bases are shared with TRBD1. V gave up 6 bases and J gave up 0 bases; unmatched junction bases: 4. The CDR3 has 14 amino acids. CDR1 SQVTM and CDR2 ANQGSEA come from the germline V gene. The CDR3 bases are TGCAGCGTAGCTACAGGGGGTAGCAATCAGCCCCAGCATTTT. Translation: CSVATGGSNQPQHF. Supplemented by reference TRBV29-1 and TRBJ1-5, the full variable domain reads SAVISQKPSRDICQRGTSLTIQCQVDSQVTMMFWYRQQPGQSLTLIATANQGSEATYESGFVIDKFPISRPNLTFSTLTVSNMSPEDSSIYLCSVATGGSNQPQHFGDGTRLSIL.

This clonotype was counted many times. The chain employs TRBV9 and TRBJ1-3; 8 nucleotides line up with TRBD1. The CDR3 has 16 residues. V was clipped by 4 bases and J by 4 bases; unmatched bases: 10. The V gene's germline CDR1 is SGDLS and CDR2 YYNGEE. As DNA, the CDR3 is TGTGCCAGCAGCCCCTCCGACAGGGGCCTAGGAAACACCATATATTTT. Residues: CASSPSDRGLGNTIYF.

This clonotype came up many times. V gene TRBV7-2 combines with J gene TRBJ2-7; the D is unclear. The CDR3 is made up of 13 amino acids. Germline lookup yields CDR1 SGHTA and CDR2 FQGNSA. The ends were cut back, 5 bases at V and 3 bases at J, with 11 bases in the middle. CDR3 DNA sequence: TGTGCCAGCAGCCTCGCCAGGTACTACGAGCAGTACTTC. Protein product: CASSLARYYEQYF. The whole variable domain, remainder taken from reference TRBV7-2 and TRBJ2-7, is GAGVSQSPSNKVTEKGKDVELRCDPISGHTALYWYRQSLGQGLEFLIYFQGNSAPDKSGLPSDRFSAERTGGSVSTLTIQRTQQEDSAVYLCASSLARYYEQYFGPGTRLTVT.

At least ten counts were recorded for this clonotype. A read error may account for a junction end that differs from germline. V usage is TRBV5-1 and J usage is TRBJ1-1, with D unclear. The CDR3 has 14 residues. Germline loops: CDR1 SGHRS, CDR2 YFSETQ. This chain's CDR3 is CASRLDLMNTEAFF. CDR3 DNA sequence: TGCGCCAGCAGATTGGATCTTATGAACACTGAAGCTTTCTTT.

The sample holds many counts of this clonotype. The J gene is TRBJ1-2, the V gene TRBV20-1; 9 bases align to TRBD1. CDR1 is DFQATT and CDR2 is SNEGSKA in the germline V gene (reference sequence). J lost 3 bases, V lost 3 bases, and 2 bases had no gene match. The CDR3 has 13 residues. CDR3: CSASDRGDYGYTF. The DNA for the CDR3 is TGCAGTGCTAGTGACAGGGGGGACTATGGCTACACCTTC.

In this sample, this clonotype turned up many times. This chain links TRBV7-2 with TRBJ2-1; D may be TRBD1 (7 bases). CDR1 is SGHTA and CDR2 is FQGNSA in the germline V gene. The CDR3 is 17 amino acids. The ends were cut back, 5 bases at V and 4 bases at J, with 21 bases in the middle. CDR3 in amino acids: CASSPKRGTEGYNEQFF. Here the CDR3 DNA reads TGTGCCAGCAGCCCAAAGCGCGGGACAGAAGGGTACAATGAGCAGTTCTTC.

This clonotype occurred many times. The DNA for the CDR3 is TGTGCCAGCAGTTCCCCTTGGACGGGGATGAACACTGAAGCTTTCTTT. Translated, it gives CASSSPWTGMNTEAFF. The chain carries TRBV28 and TRBJ1-1; D not certain. The CDR3 length is 16 residues. Germline values: CDR1 MDHEN, CDR2 SYDVKM. Trimming removed 4 bases at V and 0 bases at J, with 15 bases between.

V and J are TRBV30 and TRBJ2-5; 7 bases are shared with TRBD2. Germline trimming cut 3 bases from V and 2 bases from J; bases unmatched to any gene: 12. The CDR3 sequence is 16 residues long. From germline, CDR1 is GTSNPN and CDR2 SVGIG (reference sequence). The CDR3 loop is CAWSPTLRTSQETQYF. The CDR3 bases are TGTGCCTGGAGCCCAACCTTAAGGACTAGTCAAGAGACCCAGTACTTC.

This clonotype was seen repeatedly, ten times or more. The V call is TRBV6-6, the J call TRBJ1-1; a weak D match, TRBD1 (5 bases). V was cut by 6 bases and J by 5 bases, with 22 bases left in between. The germline V gene has CDR1 MNHNY and CDR2 SVGAGI (reference sequence). The CDR3 spans 16 residues. This chain's CDR3 is CASSHRADGAGTEAFF. CDR3 sequence (DNA): TGTGCCAGCAGCCATAGGGCCGATGGGGCAGGGACTGAAGCTTTCTTT.

In this sample, this clonotype turned up a few times. The CDR3 is CASSPGQISNYGYTF. CDR3 in DNA: TGTGCCAGCTCACCTGGACAGATTTCTAACTATGGCTACACCTTC. The chain carries TRBV18 and TRBJ1-2; perhaps TRBD1 as D (6 bases). The CDR3 has 15 amino acids. CDR1 is KGHSH, CDR2 LQKENI, per germline. Between the trimmed V and J ends, which lost 3 bases and 0 bases, there was a span of 11 bases.

By frequency in the sample, this clonotype is medium-sized. This chain's CDR3 is CASSQESGNTIYF. CDR3 nucleotide sequence: TGCGCCAGCAGCCAAGAGTCTGGAAACACCATATATTTT. The rearrangement joins TRBV4-3 to TRBJ1-3, with D hard to call. CDR1 LGHNA and CDR2 YSLEER come from the germline V gene. The CDR3 covers 13 residues. V was trimmed by 0 bases and J by 1 base, leaving 1 base between them.

This clonotype was seen ten or more times. The J gene is TRBJ2-3, the V gene TRBV5-1, with D possibly matching TRBD2 (6 bases). The germline V and J ends were trimmed by 7 bases and 4 bases, with 16 bases remaining between them. This CDR3 has 14 amino acids. Germline CDR1 SGHRS, CDR2 YFSETQ. Here the CDR3 DNA reads TGCGCCAGCCGGAGGGGATTAGCAGCAGATACGCAGTATTTT. Its translation is CASRRGLAADTQYF.

This clonotype was detected ten times or more. The rearrangement uses TRBV29-1 and TRBJ1-3; D is unclear. In germline, CDR1 is SQVTM, CDR2 ANQGSEA. The CDR3 covers 15 residues. The germline V and J ends were trimmed by 1 base and 2 bases, with 12 bases remaining between them. The DNA of the CDR3 is TGCAGCGTTGAAGTTGGGTTTCGTGCTGGAAACACCATATATTTT. It yields the protein CSVEVGFRAGNTIYF.

This clonotype was recorded at least ten times. The V call is TRBV7-3, the J call TRBJ2-1; D is perhaps TRBD1 (5 bases). Germline V gene data show CDR1 as SGHTA and CDR2 as FQGTGA. Trimming cost V 7 bases and J 0 bases, with 16 bases left between them. The CDR3 covers 16 residues. The CDR3 DNA reads as TGTGCCAGCACCAACCTGGGGCCGAGCTCCTACAATGAGCAGTTCTTC. Its translation: CASTNLGPSSYNEQFF.

This clonotype was seen a few times. The chain joins TRBV28 to TRBJ1-6; D might be TRBD1 (5 bases). The germline V gene has CDR1 MDHEN and CDR2 SYDVKM. V was pared by 3 bases and J by 9 bases, with 15 bases between. The CDR3 length is 15 residues. The DNA for the CDR3 is TGTGCCAGCAGTTTTAGTGACAGTCATAGTTCACCCCTCCACTTT. It yields the protein CASSFSDSHSSPLHF.

This clonotype was found many times. The chain employs TRBV5-1 and TRBJ1-5; tentative D call: TRBD1 (5 bases). Germline V gene sequence: CDR1 SGHRS, CDR2 YFSETQ. The ends were cut back, 0 bases at V and 0 bases at J, with 7 bases in the middle. This CDR3 comprises 15 residues. CDR3 amino acids: CASSLAGVSNQPQHF. The CDR3 DNA sequence: TGCGCCAGCAGCTTGGCGGGGGTTAGCAATCAGCCCCAGCATTTT.

There are many counts of this clonotype. This chain joins TRBV6-2 or TRBV6-3 and TRBJ2-1, with D tentatively TRBD2 (5 bases). This CDR3 spans 18 amino acids. The germline V gene encodes CDR1 MNHEY and CDR2 SVGEGT. The germline V and J ends were trimmed by 5 bases and 5 bases, with 25 bases remaining between them. The chain's CDR3 is CASSPGSAPSFPHNEQFF. For the CDR3, the DNA is TGTGCCAGCAGTCCGGGGAGCGCCCCAAGTTTCCCCCACAATGAGCAGTTCTTC.

This clonotype was counted many times. CDR3 DNA sequence: TGTGCCAGCAGTCCCCCAGGGGATCTGGGCTACGAGCAGTACTTC. As protein: CASSPPGDLGYEQYF. This rearrangement joins TRBV28 to TRBJ2-7, with a possible D match to TRBD1 (6 bases). The V gene's germline CDR1 is MDHEN and CDR2 SYDVKM. The CDR3 covers 15 residues. Trimming left V 5 bases short and J 3 bases short, with 17 bases between.

This clonotype appeared many times. The chain joins TRBV7-2 to TRBJ2-3; D ambiguous. CDR3 size: 13 residues. V was pared by 4 bases and J by 2 bases, with 7 bases between. Germline V gene sequence: CDR1 SGHTA, CDR2 FQGNSA. CDR3 DNA: TGTGCCAGCAGCTCCCAAGTCACAGATACGCAGTATTTT. It yields the protein CASSSQVTDTQYF.

The sample holds many counts of this clonotype. The chain employs TRBV7-2 and TRBJ2-7; D might be TRBD1 (6 bases). V lost 2 bases and J 4 bases, leaving 9 bases between the germline ends. The CDR3 covers 13 residues. Germline V gene lookup returns CDR1 SGHTA and CDR2 FQGNSA. This CDR3 reads CASSLTGHYEQYF. The CDR3 DNA sequence: TGTGCCAGCAGCTTAACAGGGCATTACGAGCAGTACTTC.

In its sample, this clonotype was seen many times. The chain couples TRBV12-3 or TRBV12-4 to TRBJ2-3, with D unresolved. Trimming shortened V by 2 bases and J by 5 bases, and 8 bases separated the two germline ends. The CDR3 extends over 13 amino acids. The CDR3 region is CASSLTRIDTQYF. For the CDR3, the DNA is TGTGCCAGCAGTTTAACACGGATAGATACGCAGTATTTT.

This clonotype has at least ten counts. The CDR3 here is CSARSAASVNTEAFF. In DNA form, the CDR3 reads TGCAGTGCTAGATCGGCGGCCTCGGTGAACACTGAAGCTTTCTTT. The genes are TRBV20-1 and TRBJ1-1; D not resolved. Per germline, CDR1 DFQATT and CDR2 SNEGSKA (reference sequence). This CDR3 spans 15 amino acids. The V end was cut by 2 bases, the J end by 0 bases, with 13 bases between.

This clonotype showed up many times. The CDR3 spells CASSLGANTDTQYF. CDR3 bases: TGTGCCAGCAGCTTAGGGGCGAACACAGATACGCAGTATTTT. The J gene is TRBJ2-3, the V gene TRBV11-2; D uncertain. This CDR3 has 14 residues. Trimming stripped 1 base from V and 2 bases from J, with 7 bases between. CDR1 is SGHAT and CDR2 is FQNNGV in the germline V gene.

This clonotype was observed at least ten times. The chain employs TRBV7-2 and TRBJ2-3, with TRBD2 identical over 12 bases. J lost 13 bases, V lost 5 bases, and 19 bases had no gene match. The length of the CDR3 is 17 residues. Germline CDR1 reads SGHTA; CDR2 reads FQGNSA. CDR3 coding DNA: TGTGCCAGCAGCCCCCCCGGACTAGCGGGGACCCACCTTCATAAGTATTTT. This codes for CASSPPGLAGTHLHKYF.